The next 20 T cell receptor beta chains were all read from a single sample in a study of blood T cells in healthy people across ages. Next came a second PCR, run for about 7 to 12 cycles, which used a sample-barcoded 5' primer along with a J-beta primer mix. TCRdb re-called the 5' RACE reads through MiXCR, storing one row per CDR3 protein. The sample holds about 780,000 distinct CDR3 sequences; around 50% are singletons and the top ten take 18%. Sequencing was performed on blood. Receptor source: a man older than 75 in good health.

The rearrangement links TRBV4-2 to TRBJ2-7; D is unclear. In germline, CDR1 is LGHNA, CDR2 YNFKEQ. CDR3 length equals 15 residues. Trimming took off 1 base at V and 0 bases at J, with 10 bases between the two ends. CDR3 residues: CASSQVGSASYEQYF. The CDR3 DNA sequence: TGTGCCAGCAGCCAAGTCGGATCAGCCTCCTACGAGCAGTACTTC.

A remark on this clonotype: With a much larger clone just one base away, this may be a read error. CDR3 DNA: TGTGCCAGCAGCCCCGGGACAGGGGACACCGGGGAGCTGTTTTTT. Its protein product is CASSPGTGDTGELFF. The gene calls are TRBV7-9 and TRBJ2-2, with 10 nucleotides matching TRBD1. V lost 5 bases, J lost 3 bases, and 3 bases stayed unmatched. Germline lookup yields CDR1 SEHNR and CDR2 FQNEAQ (reference sequence). This CDR3 is 15 amino acids long.

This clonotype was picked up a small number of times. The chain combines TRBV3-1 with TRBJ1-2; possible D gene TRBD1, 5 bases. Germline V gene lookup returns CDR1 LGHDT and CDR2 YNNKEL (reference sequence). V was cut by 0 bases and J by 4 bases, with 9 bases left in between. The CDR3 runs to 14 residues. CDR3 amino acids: CASSQDLDSYGYTF. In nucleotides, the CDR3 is TGTGCCAGCAGCCAAGATCTTGACAGCTATGGCTACACCTTC.

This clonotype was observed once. The CDR3 DNA is TGTGCCTGGAGTGGGGGGGTAGGTGAGCAGTTCTTC. Translated, it gives CAWSGGVGEQFF. This chain joins TRBV30 and TRBJ2-1, with a possible D match to TRBD2 (6 bases). Germline V CDR1 and CDR2: GTSNPN, SVGIG (reference sequence). CDR3 length: 12 residues. The V end lost 1 base, the J end lost 9 bases, and 10 bases lay between the germline ends.

In DNA form, the CDR3 reads TGTGCCAGCAGCCTAACGGACGGCAGCACCGGGGAGCTGTTTTTT. This encodes CASSLTDGSTGELFF. This chain connects TRBV6-2 or TRBV6-3 to TRBJ2-2; D not certain. CDR1 MNHEY and CDR2 SVGEGT come from the germline V gene. The CDR3 runs to 15 residues. V was clipped by 6 bases and J by 4 bases, with 15 bases between them.

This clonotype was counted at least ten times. The CDR3 DNA reads TGCAGCGTCCGGGGACTAGCGGCAGGGTACAATGAGCAGTTCTTC. Its protein product is CSVRGLAAGYNEQFF. The V gene is TRBV29-1, the J gene TRBJ2-1, with 11 bases fitting TRBD2. Germline CDR1 is SQVTM and CDR2 is ANQGSEA. This CDR3 is 15 amino acids long. The V and J ends lost 6 bases and 4 bases, in that order; junction bases with no gene match: 8.

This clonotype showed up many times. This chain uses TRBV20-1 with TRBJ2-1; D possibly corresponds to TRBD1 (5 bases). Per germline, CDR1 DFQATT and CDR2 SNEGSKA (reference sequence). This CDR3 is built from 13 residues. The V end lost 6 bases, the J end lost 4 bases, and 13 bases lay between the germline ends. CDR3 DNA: TGCAGTGCCGGGCTTCAGGGATACAATGAGCAGTTCTTC. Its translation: CSAGLQGYNEQFF.

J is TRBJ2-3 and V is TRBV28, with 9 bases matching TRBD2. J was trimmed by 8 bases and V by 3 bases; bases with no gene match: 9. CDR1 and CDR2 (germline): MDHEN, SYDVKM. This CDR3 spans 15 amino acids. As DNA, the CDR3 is TGTGCCAGCAGTTTTACGGCGGGAGGGCCGGGTACGCAGTATTTT. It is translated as CASSFTAGGPGTQYF.

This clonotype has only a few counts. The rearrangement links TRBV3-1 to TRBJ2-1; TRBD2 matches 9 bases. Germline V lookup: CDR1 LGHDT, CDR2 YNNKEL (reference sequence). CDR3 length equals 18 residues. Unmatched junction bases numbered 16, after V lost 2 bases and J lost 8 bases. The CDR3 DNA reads TGTGCCAGCAGCCAATTATCATTAGCGGGAGCCCTCGTTGATGAGCAGTTCTTC. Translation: CASSQLSLAGALVDEQFF.

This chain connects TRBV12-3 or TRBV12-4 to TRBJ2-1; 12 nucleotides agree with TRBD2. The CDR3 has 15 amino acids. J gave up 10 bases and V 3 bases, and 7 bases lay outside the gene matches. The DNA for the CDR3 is TGTGCCAGCAGTTTCTCGACTAGCGGGAGAGGGGAGCAGTTCTTC. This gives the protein CASSFSTSGRGEQFF.

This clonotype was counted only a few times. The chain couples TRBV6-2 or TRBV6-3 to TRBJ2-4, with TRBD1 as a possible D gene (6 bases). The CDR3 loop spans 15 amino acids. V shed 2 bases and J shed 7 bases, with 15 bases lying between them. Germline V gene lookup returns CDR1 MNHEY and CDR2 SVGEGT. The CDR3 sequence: CASSYGGGERNIQYF. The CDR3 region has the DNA TGTGCCAGCAGTTACGGGGGCGGAGAGCGGAACATTCAGTACTTC.

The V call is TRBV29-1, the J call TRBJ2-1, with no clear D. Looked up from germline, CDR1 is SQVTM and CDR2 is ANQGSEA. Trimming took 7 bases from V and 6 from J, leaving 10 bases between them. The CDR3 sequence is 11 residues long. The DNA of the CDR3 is TGCAGCGCACGGGTCCGCAATGAGCAGTTCTTC. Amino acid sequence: CSARVRNEQFF.

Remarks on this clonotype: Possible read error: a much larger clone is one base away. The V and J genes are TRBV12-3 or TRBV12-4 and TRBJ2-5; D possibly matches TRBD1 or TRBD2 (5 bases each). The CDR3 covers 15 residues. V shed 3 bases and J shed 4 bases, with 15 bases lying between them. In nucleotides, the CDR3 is TGTGCCAGCAGTTTCGGGACGGGGCTTCGAGAGACCCAGTACTTC. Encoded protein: CASSFGTGLRETQYF.

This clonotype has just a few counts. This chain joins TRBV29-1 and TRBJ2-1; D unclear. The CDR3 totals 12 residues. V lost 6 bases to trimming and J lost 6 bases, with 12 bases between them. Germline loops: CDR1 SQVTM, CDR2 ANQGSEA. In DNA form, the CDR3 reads TGCAGCGTGGGCCTTTCCGGCAATGAGCAGTTCTTC. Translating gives CSVGLSGNEQFF.

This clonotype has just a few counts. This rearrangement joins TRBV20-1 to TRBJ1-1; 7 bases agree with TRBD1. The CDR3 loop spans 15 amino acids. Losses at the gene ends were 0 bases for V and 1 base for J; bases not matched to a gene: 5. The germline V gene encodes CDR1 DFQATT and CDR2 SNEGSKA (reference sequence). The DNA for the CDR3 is TGCAGTGCTAGAGATCGAGGGGGCGGGAACACTGAAGCTTTCTTT. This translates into CSARDRGGGNTEAFF.

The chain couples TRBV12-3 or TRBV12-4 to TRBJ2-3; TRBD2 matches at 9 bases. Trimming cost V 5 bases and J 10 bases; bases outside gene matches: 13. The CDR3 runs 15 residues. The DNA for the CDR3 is TGTGCCAGCAGTCCCCCTAGCGGGACCCGGCTTCCGCAGTATTTT. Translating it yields CASSPPSGTRLPQYF.

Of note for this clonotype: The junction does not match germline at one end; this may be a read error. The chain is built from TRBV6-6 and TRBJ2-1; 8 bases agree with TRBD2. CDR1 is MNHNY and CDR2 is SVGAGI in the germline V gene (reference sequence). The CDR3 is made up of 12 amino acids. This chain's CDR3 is CANSGLAREQFF. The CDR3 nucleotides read TGTGCCAACAGTGGACTAGCCCGAGAGCAGTTCTTC.

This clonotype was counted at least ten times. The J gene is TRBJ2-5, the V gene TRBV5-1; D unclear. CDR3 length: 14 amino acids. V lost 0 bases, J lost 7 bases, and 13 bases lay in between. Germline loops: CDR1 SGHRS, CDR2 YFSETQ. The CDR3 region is CASSLEPGLGTQYF. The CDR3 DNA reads TGCGCCAGCAGCTTGGAGCCTGGTTTGGGGACCCAGTACTTC. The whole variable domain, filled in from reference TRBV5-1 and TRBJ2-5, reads KAGVTQTPRYLIKTRGQQVTLSCSPISGHRSVSWYQQTPGQGLQFLFEYFSETQRNKGNFPGRFSGRQFSNSRSEMNVSTLELGDSALYLCASSLEPGLGTQYFGPGTRLLVL.

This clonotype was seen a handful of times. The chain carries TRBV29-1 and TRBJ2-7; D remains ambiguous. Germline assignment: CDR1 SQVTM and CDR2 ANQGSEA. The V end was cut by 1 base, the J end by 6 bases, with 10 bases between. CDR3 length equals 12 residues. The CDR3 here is CSVEVVGAEQYF. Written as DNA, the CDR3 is TGCAGCGTTGAAGTGGTTGGAGCCGAGCAGTACTTC.

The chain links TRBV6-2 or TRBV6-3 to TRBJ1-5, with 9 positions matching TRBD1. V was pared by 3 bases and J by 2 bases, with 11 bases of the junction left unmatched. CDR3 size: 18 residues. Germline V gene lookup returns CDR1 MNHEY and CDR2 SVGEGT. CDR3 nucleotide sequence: TGTGCCAGCAGTTATGACATGAGGACAGGGGTTGGCAATCAGCCCCAGCATTTT. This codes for CASSYDMRTGVGNQPQHF.